This TCR beta chain was sequenced for a study of human T cells and chemical hapten exposure. Deletions cut 3 bases from V and 2 bases from J, with 12 bases between. This CDR3 region has 15 residues. Germline V gene sequence: CDR1 SGHKS, CDR2 YYEKEE (reference sequence). Many counts were recorded for this clonotype. Time point noted: patch test 2, 6 weeks after DPC sensitization. The treatment was: therapeutic diphenylcyclopropenone sensitization with weekly scalp DPC. TCRdb reprocessed the RACE reads via MiXCR and lists one record per CDR3 protein. The sample has a few hundred thousand distinct CDR3 sequences; about 6% are singletons.

This chain joins TRBV5-5 and TRBJ1-5; tentative D call: TRBD1 (5 bases). The origin of this receptor is a woman aged 18 to 35 with alopecia areata. Some clones in this sample may be carry-over from other donors' samples. Sample: whole blood, taken in connection with sensitization to the hapten diphenylcyclopropenone (DPC). The CDR3 nucleotides read TGTGCCAGCAGCTGGGAGGGGAGGGGCAATCAGCCCCAGCATTTT. The encoded protein is CASSWEGRGNQPQHF.